The 12 T cell receptor beta chains in this list originate from one sample, sequenced in a study of blood T cell repertoires in COVID-19. Repertoires were generated with immunoSEQ multiplex PCR, while TCRdb's copy carries only in-frame clones and drops some. The sample yields roughly 220,000 clones, approximately 78% seen once. The sequenced material came from peripheral blood. Every receptor here comes from a woman aged 80 or older with COVID-19, enrolled during active disease.

This clone was seen only once. The V and J genes are TRBV7-2 and TRBJ2-1; TRBD2 matches 10 bases. Germline CDR1 SGHTA, CDR2 FQGNSA. The CDR3 runs 14 residues. The V gene end was trimmed by 7 bases and the J gene end by 4 bases; junction bases not matched to a gene: 4. The CDR3 reads CASTSAGGYNEQFF. The DNA for the CDR3 is TGTGCCAGCACCTCAGCGGGGGGGTACAATGAGCAGTTCTTC.

The chain couples TRBV19 to TRBJ1-1, with TRBD1 as a possible D gene (6 bases). Germline lookup yields CDR1 LNHDA and CDR2 SQIVND (reference sequence). Trimming took off 5 bases at V and 8 bases at J, with 21 bases between the two ends. This CDR3 region has 15 residues. Here the CDR3 reads CASSPLGHLRGEAFF. The CDR3 DNA is TGTGCCAGTAGTCCCCTCGGCCACCTAAGGGGGGAAGCTTTCTTT.

This chain uses TRBV6-5 with TRBJ1-1; no clear D gene. Germline CDR1 and CDR2: MNHEY and SVGAGI. The CDR3 has 14 amino acids. V lost 2 bases and J 4 bases, leaving 11 bases between the germline ends. The DNA for the CDR3 is TGTGCCAGCAGTTACATGGGGAGCGTCACTGAAGCTTTCTTT. Translating gives CASSYMGSVTEAFF.

The chain has TRBV2 and TRBJ2-5; TRBD2 matches at 8 bases. The last part of the DNA fits TRBJ2-7 better; the J call may be wrong. This CDR3 spans 14 amino acids. Germline V gene data show CDR1 as SNHLY and CDR2 as FYNNEI. The CDR3 DNA reads TGTGCCAGCAGCCGGGGGGGCAGTAATTACGAGCAGTACTTC. Its protein is CASSRGGSNYEQYF.

This clone has a single count. The CDR3 region has the DNA TGTGCCAGCAGTCGTAGTGGGAACACCGGGGAGCTGTTTTTT. Translating it yields CASSRSGNTGELFF. The chain is built from TRBV13 and TRBJ2-2; D is undetermined. This CDR3 contains 14 residues. The germline gives CDR1 PRHDT, CDR2 FYEKMQ (reference sequence). Trimming pared 6 bases from V and 1 base from J, leaving 9 bases between. The full variable domain, its missing parts supplied by reference TRBV13 and TRBJ2-2, is AAGVIQSPRHLIKEKRETATLKCYPIPRHDTVYWYQQGPGQDPQFLISFYEKMQSDKGSIPDRFSAQQFSDYHSELNMSSLELGDSALYFCASSRSGNTGELFFGEGSRLTVL.

The V gene is TRBV30, the J gene TRBJ1-5; tentatively, D is TRBD1 (6 bases). The V and J ends lost 2 bases and 4 bases respectively, with 9 bases between them. Germline values: CDR1 GTSNPN, CDR2 SVGIG (reference sequence). This CDR3 has 13 amino acids. The CDR3 bases are TGTGCCTGGAGTAGGACAGAGAATCAGCCCCAGCATTTT. This codes for CAWSRTENQPQHF.

This clone turned up a few times. The rearrangement links TRBV24-1 to TRBJ1-1; 7 bases fit TRBD1. CDR1 and CDR2 from the germline V gene are KGHDR and SFDVKD. CDR3 length: 18 residues. With V trimmed by 2 bases and J by 8 bases, 19 bases remained unmatched. CDR3 nucleotides: TGTGCCACCAGTGATTCTTCCTCGGGGCAGGGGGTAAGGGGAGAAGCTTTCTTT. This encodes CATSDSSSGQGVRGEAFF.

The V and J genes are TRBV7-9 and TRBJ2-5; maybe TRBD1 (6 bases). Trimming removed 2 bases from V and 0 bases from J, with 16 bases in between. Germline loops: CDR1 SEHNR, CDR2 FQNEAQ (reference sequence). This CDR3 has 17 residues. The CDR3 is CASSLSGRGTNQETQYF. The CDR3 DNA reads TGTGCCAGCAGCTTATCGGGCAGGGGAACGAACCAAGAGACCCAGTACTTC.

The V call is TRBV27, the J call TRBJ1-1; possibly TRBD1 for D (5 bases). CDR1 MNHEY and CDR2 SMNVEV come from the germline V gene (reference sequence). The CDR3 is 14 residues long. Trimming cost V 4 bases and J 5 bases, with 14 bases left between them. The CDR3 reads CASSSGLSGTEAFF. The CDR3 coding sequence is TGTGCCAGCAGTTCAGGGCTCTCCGGGACTGAAGCTTTCTTT.

This clone was detected once. V is TRBV21-1 and J is TRBJ2-1; the table's D call, TRBD2, has no DNA check behind it. TRBV21-1 is a recognized pseudogene. There are 20 residues in the CDR3. In DNA, the CDR3 is TGTGCCAGCAGCAGGAGACTAGCGGGGCCCCGAGAGGGGAGGCACAATGAGCAGTTCTTC. Translation: CASSRRLAGPREGRHNEQFF.

The chain employs TRBV12-3 or TRBV12-4 and TRBJ2-3, with TRBD2 identical over 10 bases. The CDR3 totals 12 residues. J lost 10 bases, V lost 4 bases, and 2 bases had no gene match. The CDR3 DNA follows: TGTGCCAGCAGTTCTAGCGGGAGATCGCAGTATTTT. Amino acids: CASSSSGRSQYF.

The chain links TRBV11-2 to TRBJ1-2; the D gene is possibly TRBD1 (6 bases). V was trimmed by 0 bases and J by 6 bases, leaving 14 bases between them. The CDR3 covers 15 residues. Germline V lookup: CDR1 SGHAT, CDR2 FQNNGV. CDR3 loop: CASSLDQGITDGYTF. DNA of the CDR3: TGTGCCAGCAGCTTAGACCAGGGGATTACGGATGGCTACACCTTC.